These T cell receptor beta chains were read from a single sample in a study of shared clonotypes between healthy human individuals. The data were produced by immunoSEQ multiplex PCR, yet TCRdb's version contains in-frame clones alone and is incomplete. The sample yields about 2.4 million clones, around nine tenths seen once. Source material: naive CD4+ T cells sorted from blood. These receptors were obtained from a man aged 18 to 30 in good health. The CDR3 runs from the conserved cysteine through the conserved F or W. D genes are given only for firm matches. Clone sizes are given selectively: once, few, many, or a class where the clone is expanded.

abundance	d_gene	j_gene	len	v_gene	CDR3nt	CDR3aa
-	-	TRBJ2-7	16	TRBV5-8	TGTGCCAGCACAAATATGGGGTCGATCAGCCGGAGCGAGCAGTACTTC	CASTNMGSISRSEQYF
once	-	TRBJ1-2	15	TRBV6-5	TGTGCCAGCAGTTATCGGGTCGGGGGGCGGGATGGCTACACCTTC	CASSYRVGGRDGYTF
-	-	TRBJ2-6	13	TRBV28	TGTGCCAGCAGTTCCGCCGGGGCCAACGTCCTGACTTTC	CASSSAGANVLTF
-	-	TRBJ1-5	15	TRBV5-5	TGTGCCAGCAGCCCTGACGGAGGGAGCAATCAGCCCCAGCATTTT	CASSPDGGSNQPQHF
-	TRBD1	TRBJ1-1	15	TRBV19	TGTGCCAGTAGTATTGGAAAGGGGGCCAGGACTGAAGCTTTCTTT	CASSIGKGARTEAFF
few	-	TRBJ1-1	13	TRBV19	TGTGCCAGTTGTAAACCCGTTGACGGTGAAGCTTTCTTT	CASCKPVDGEAFF
few	-	TRBJ1-1	16	TRBV18	TGTGCCAGCTCACCACTCCCGACAGTAACGAACACTGAAGCTTTCTTT	CASSPLPTVTNTEAFF
-	TRBD2	TRBJ2-2	16	TRBV19	TGTGCCAGTAGTCTTGGACTAGCGGGATTAACCGGGGAGCTGTTTTTT	CASSLGLAGLTGELFF
-	-	TRBJ2-1	14	TRBV29-1	TGCAGCGTTGTCGCAGGTTTTACCTACAATGAGCAGTTCTTC	CSVVAGFTYNEQFF
-	TRBD1	TRBJ1-1	15	TRBV6-1	TGTGCCAGTCGGGGACAGATGAAATTGAACACTGAAGCTTTCTTT	CASRGQMKLNTEAFF
-	-	TRBJ2-3	16	TRBV18	TGTGCCAGCTCACCACCGACCGGGACCGAAACAGATACGCAGTATTTT	CASSPPTGTETDTQYF
-	-	TRBJ1-2	11	TRBV20-1	TGCAGTGCTACCGGGGTGGATGGCTACACCTTC	CSATGVDGYTF
-	-	TRBJ1-2	13	TRBV5-1	TGCGCCAGCAGCTCGTCCGGGGACTATGGCTACACCTTC	CASSSSGDYGYTF
-	TRBD2	TRBJ2-6	18	TRBV2	TGTGCCAGCAGACCCCTGACTAGCGGGATCTCTGGGGCCAACGTCCTGACTTTC	CASRPLTSGISGANVLTF
-	TRBD2	TRBJ2-3	17	TRBV7-2	TGTGCCAGCAGCTTAGTAGCTAGCGGGTCATACACAGATACGCAGTATTTT	CASSLVASGSYTDTQYF
-	-	TRBJ1-3	15	TRBV15	TGTGCCACCAGCAGAGGGGGCCTTGGGGATGGCACCATATATTTT	CATSRGGLGDGTIYF
-	-	TRBJ2-7	15	TRBV10-3	TGTGCCATCAGTGGAGGGGGGACTCAAACAAACGAGCAGTACTTC	CAISGGGTQTNEQYF
-	-	TRBJ2-7	11	TRBV25-1	TGTGCCAGCATGACCGTATACGAGCAGTACTTC	CASMTVYEQYF
-	TRBD2	TRBJ2-1	18	TRBV7-8	TGTGCCAGCAGCTTAGTAGGTCTAGCGGGAGGAGGAGAGAATGAGCAGTTCTTC	CASSLVGLAGGGENEQFF
-	-	TRBJ2-2	14	TRBV5-1	TGCGCCAGTAAAGAGGGGACTGCCACCGGGGAGCTGTTTTTT	CASKEGTATGELFF
-	TRBD1	TRBJ2-7	14	TRBV11-1	TGTGCCAGCAGCTTCCCGGGACAGGTCTTGGAGCAGTACTTC	CASSFPGQVLEQYF
-	TRBD1	TRBJ1-1	14	TRBV4-1	TGCGCCAGCAGCCAGGACAGGGCCAACACTGAAGCTTTCTTT	CASSQDRANTEAFF
-	TRBD1	TRBJ1-1	17	TRBV4-1	TGCGCCAGCAGCCAAGGATTGACAGGGAATTTGCACACTGAAGCTTTCTTT	CASSQGLTGNLHTEAFF